This record looks at one T cell receptor (beta chain) sequence and its context. Authors' methods: Researchers report that nucleated cell counts were estimated from reference gene primer amplification. Method: immunoSEQ multiplex PCR; TCRdb's copy keeps in-frame clones and lacks some. V and J calls and clone size are copied from that table; D and trimming were computed from the DNA. The table includes approximately 100,000 clones, just over 90% detected once. This sample is drawn from a study of blood T cell repertoires in COVID-19. Germline CDR1 LGHDT, CDR2 YNNKEL (reference sequence). V lost 0 bases and J lost 4, with 12 bases in between. The CDR3 runs 15 residues.

Sequencing was carried out using peripheral blood. The chain employs TRBV3-1 (or the pseudogene TRBV3-2) and TRBJ2-5, with no clear D. This receptor was identified in a man in his fifties or sixties with acute or convalescent COVID-19. The DNA of the CDR3 is TGTGCCAGCAGCCAAGATCCTACCTGGTCAGAGACCCAGTACTTC. Its protein product is CASSQDPTWSETQYF.